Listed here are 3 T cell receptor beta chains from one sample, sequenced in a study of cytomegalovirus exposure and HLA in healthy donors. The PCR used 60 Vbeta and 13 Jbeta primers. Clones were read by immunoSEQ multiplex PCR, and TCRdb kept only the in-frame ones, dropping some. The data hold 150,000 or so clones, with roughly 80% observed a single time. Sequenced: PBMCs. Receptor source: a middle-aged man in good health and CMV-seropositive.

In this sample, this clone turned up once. The CDR3 DNA is TGTGCCATCAGCCCGGGTGTGGGAGAGGGCTCCTACGAGCAGTACTTC. Protein product: CAISPGVGEGSYEQYF. This chain joins TRBV10-3 and TRBJ2-7; D is possibly TRBD2 (5 bases). The germline CDR1 and CDR2 sequences are ENHRY and SYGVKD. The CDR3 extends over 16 amino acids. The ends were cut back, 6 bases at V and 0 bases at J, with 18 bases in the middle.

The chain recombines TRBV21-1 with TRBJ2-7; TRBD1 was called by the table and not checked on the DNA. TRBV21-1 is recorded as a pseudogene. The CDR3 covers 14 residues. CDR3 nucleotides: TGTGCCAGCAGAGACAGGGGATCGTGCTACGAGCAGTACTTC. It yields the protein CASRDRGSCYEQYF.

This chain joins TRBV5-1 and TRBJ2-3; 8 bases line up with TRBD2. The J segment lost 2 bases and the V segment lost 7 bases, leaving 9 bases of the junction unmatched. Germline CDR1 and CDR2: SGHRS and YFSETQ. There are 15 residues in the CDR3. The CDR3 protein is CASLTGLGLTDTQYF. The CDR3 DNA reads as TGCGCCAGCCTCACGGGACTAGGGCTCACAGATACGCAGTATTTT.